The rows below give T cell receptor beta chains drawn from one sample of a study of shared clonotypes between healthy human individuals. The data were produced by immunoSEQ multiplex PCR, yet TCRdb's version contains in-frame clones alone and is incomplete. The sample lists around 1.1 million clones, about 80% occurring once. The sequenced sample was memory CD4+ T cells from PBMCs. The receptors were gathered from a man younger than 35 in good health. Some clones in this sample may be carry-over from other donors' samples. Each CDR3 is given with its conserved first and last residue. A D gene is named only where the DNA matches it firmly. Size is omitted from some rows. Given values are once, few, many or a class for expanded clones.

TRBJ1-2,NA,NA,17,TRBV7-9,TGTGCCAGCAGCTTAGCGCCAAGGACGGCGAGGGAGTATGGCTACACCTTC,CASSLAPRTAREYGYTF
TRBJ1-5,once,NA,13,TRBV19,TGTGCAAGTAGACGGGGCGTCAATCAGCCCCAGCATTTT,CASRRGVNQPQHF
TRBJ1-2,few,NA,14,TRBV5-5,TGTGCCAGCAGCTTGGGATGGGTCCCTGCGCGCTACACCTTC,CASSLGWVPARYTF
TRBJ2-7,NA,NA,12,TRBV6-6,TGTGCCAGCAGTTACTCGGTCGATGTGCAGTACTTC,CASSYSVDVQYF
TRBJ2-7,NA,NA,13,TRBV2,TGTGCCAGCACCCGAACAGTGGGTGTGGGGCAGTACTTC,CASTRTVGVGQYF
TRBJ2-1,once,TRBD2,14,TRBV6-5,TGTGCCAGCAGATCCGGGACTAGCCTTAATGAGCAGTTCTTC,CASRSGTSLNEQFF
TRBJ2-4,NA,TRBD2,13,TRBV6-1,TGTGCCAGCAGTGTGGCAGCGGGGAACATTCAGTACTTC,CASSVAAGNIQYF
TRBJ1-1,NA,TRBD1,14,TRBV18,TGTGCCAGCTCACCTCGGCAGGGGGACACTGAAGCTTTCTTT,CASSPRQGDTEAFF
TRBJ2-1,few,TRBD2,14,TRBV7-2,TGTGCCAGCAGCTTAATGCGGGAGACGCTTGAGCAGTTCTTC,CASSLMRETLEQFF
TRBJ2-7,NA,NA,14,TRBV5-1,TGCGCCAGCAGCAGGCGACAGGCCTCCTACGAGCAGTACTTC,CASSRRQASYEQYF
TRBJ1-1,NA,NA,15,TRBV15,TGTGCCACCAGCAGAGATCGGAAGTGGCACACTGAAGCTTTCTTT,CATSRDRKWHTEAFF
TRBJ2-2,NA,NA,11,TRBV15,TGTGCGAGTCGGGGCACCGGGGAGCTGTTTTTT,CASRGTGELFF
TRBJ2-3,NA,NA,12,TRBV28,TGTGCCAGCAGCAGAACAGGTTATACGCAGTATTTT,CASSRTGYTQYF
TRBJ1-5,NA,TRBD1,14,TRBV5-8,TGTGCCAGCAGCTGGACAGGGTTAGGGCAGCCCCAGCATTTT,CASSWTGLGQPQHF
TRBJ2-7,few,NA,15,TRBV6-5,TGTGCCAGCAGTTACTGGGGTCGGCAGGGGTCCGAGCAGTACTTC,CASSYWGRQGSEQYF
TRBJ2-5,few,NA,12,TRBV30,TGTGCCTGGAGTGTACAAAGTAAGACCCAGTACTTC,CAWSVQSKTQYF
TRBJ2-1,NA,TRBD1,15,TRBV5-1,TGCGCCAGCTTGGAAGGGACAGGGCAATACAATGAGCAGTTCTTC,CASLEGTGQYNEQFF
TRBJ2-3,NA,NA,12,TRBV7-2,TGTGCCAGCAGCTACCACACAGATACGCAGTATTTT,CASSYHTDTQYF
TRBJ2-7,NA,TRBD1,12,TRBV7-8,TGTGCCAGCGGGACAGGGGATCACGAGCAGTACTTC,CASGTGDHEQYF
TRBJ2-1,NA,NA,12,TRBV6-5,TGTGCCAGCAGCAACACAGCGAATGAGCAGTTCTTC,CASSNTANEQFF
TRBJ2-5,NA,TRBD1,15,TRBV5-6,TGTGCCAGCAGCAGCGGACAGGGGGCAAGCGAGACCCAGTACTTC,CASSSGQGASETQYF
TRBJ1-1,NA,NA,12,TRBV5-1,TGCGCCAGCAGCTTGGGCGGGGATGGAGCTTTCTTT,CASSLGGDGAFF
TRBJ2-1,once,NA,15,TRBV15,TGTGCCACCAGCAGATACGGGACTCTCCAAAATGAGCAGTTCTTC,CATSRYGTLQNEQFF
TRBJ2-7,many,NA,14,TRBV27,TGTGCCAGCAACACTAAGGGGGACGGGTACGAGCAGTACTTC,CASNTKGDGYEQYF
TRBJ2-2,NA,TRBD1,16,TRBV2,TGTGCCAGCAGTACCGGGACAGGGGGATTCACCGGGGAGCTGTTTTTT,CASSTGTGGFTGELFF
TRBJ1-1,few,NA,14,TRBV9,TGTGCCAGCAGCGCTAACAGTGGGAACACTGAAGCTTTCTTT,CASSANSGNTEAFF
TRBJ2-5,few,TRBD2,16,TRBV9,TGTGCCAGCAGCGTGGCCAGGCTAGCGGGAGTAGAGACCCAGTACTTC,CASSVARLAGVETQYF
TRBJ1-5,NA,NA,15,TRBV5-8,TGTGCCAGCATCCCCCCGACGGGGGGGGCTCAGCCCCAGCATTTT,CASIPPTGGAQPQHF
TRBJ1-4,NA,NA,15,TRBV15,TGTGCCACCAGCAGAGATCCATGGGGGCATGAAAAACTGTTTTTT,CATSRDPWGHEKLFF
TRBJ2-1,NA,TRBD2,19,TRBV27,TGTGCCAGCAGTTTATCGCCCTGGCGGGGGCTAGCGGGCCACAATGAGCAGTTCTTC,CASSLSPWRGLAGHNEQFF
TRBJ1-2,NA,NA,14,TRBV4-2,TGTGCCAGCAGCCAGCTCACGGGGGATGGAGGCTACACCTTC,CASSQLTGDGGYTF
TRBJ2-5,NA,NA,11,TRBV28,TGTGCCAGCACCCCCGGGGGGACCCAGTACTTC,CASTPGGTQYF
TRBJ1-2,many,TRBD1,16,TRBV7-8,TGTGCCAGCAGCCCCTATGAAGGGACAGATAACTATGGCTACACCTTC,CASSPYEGTDNYGYTF
TRBJ2-7,NA,NA,15,TRBV28,TGTGCCAGCAGCACCATGAGCGGGTTCCTACGTCAGCAGTACTTC,CASSTMSGFLRQQYF
TRBJ2-7,NA,NA,14,TRBV5-6,TGTGCCAGCAGCTTGTCCCCCGGGATCTACGAGCAGTACTTC,CASSLSPGIYEQYF
TRBJ2-7,NA,NA,11,TRBV6-1,TGTGCCACCTATCAGGCCCACGAGCAGTACTTC,CATYQAHEQYF
TRBJ1-1,NA,TRBD1,12,TRBV29-1,TGCAGCGGAACGGGACAGGTGGGTGAAGCTTTCTTT,CSGTGQVGEAFF
TRBJ2-7,NA,TRBD2,16,TRBV5-4,TGTGCCAGCAGCTTGGGTCTAGCGGAGAGCTCCTACGAGCAGTACTTC,CASSLGLAESSYEQYF
TRBJ1-5,NA,NA,14,TRBV19,TGTGCCAGTAGCCCGGTCCGGGGGAATCAGCCCCAGCATTTT,CASSPVRGNQPQHF
TRBJ2-3,few,NA,16,TRBV5-8,TGTGCCAGCAGCCAATGGCTCTTTGCCGGCACAGATACGCAGTATTTT,CASSQWLFAGTDTQYF
TRBJ1-4,once,NA,12,TRBV19,TGTGCCAGACCCACCGGGCAGTCCAAACTGTTTTTT,CARPTGQSKLFF